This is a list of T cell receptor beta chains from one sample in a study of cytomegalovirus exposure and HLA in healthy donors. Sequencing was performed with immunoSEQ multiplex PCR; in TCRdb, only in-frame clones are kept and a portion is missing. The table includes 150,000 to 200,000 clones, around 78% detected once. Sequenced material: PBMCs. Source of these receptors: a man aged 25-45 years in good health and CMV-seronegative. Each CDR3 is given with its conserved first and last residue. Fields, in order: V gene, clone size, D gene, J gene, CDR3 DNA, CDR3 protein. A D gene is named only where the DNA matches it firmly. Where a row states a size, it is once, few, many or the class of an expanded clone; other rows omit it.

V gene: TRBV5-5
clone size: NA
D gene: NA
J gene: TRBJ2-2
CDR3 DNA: TGTGCCAGCAGCTTAGGGGTAACCGGGGAGCTGTTTTTT
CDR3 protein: CASSLGVTGELFF

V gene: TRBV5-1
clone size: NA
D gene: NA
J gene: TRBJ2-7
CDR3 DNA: TGCGCCAGCAGCTTGGGGGGGCGGGGGACCTACGAGCAGTACTTC
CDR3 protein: CASSLGGRGTYEQYF

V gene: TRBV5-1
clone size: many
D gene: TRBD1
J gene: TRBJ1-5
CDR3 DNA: TGCGCCAGCAGCTTGGTGCCACAGGGGGACTTGCCCCAGCATTTT
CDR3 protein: CASSLVPQGDLPQHF

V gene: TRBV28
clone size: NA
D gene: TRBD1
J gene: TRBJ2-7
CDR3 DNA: TGTGCCAGCAGGGGACAGGGGAGTTACGAGCAGTACTTC
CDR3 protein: CASRGQGSYEQYF

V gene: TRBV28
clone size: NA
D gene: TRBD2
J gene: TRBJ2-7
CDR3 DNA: TGTGCCAGCTCGCTGGCGGGAGGACGGGGCGAGCAGTACTTC
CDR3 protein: CASSLAGGRGEQYF

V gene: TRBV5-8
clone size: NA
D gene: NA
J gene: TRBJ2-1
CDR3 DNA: TGTGCCAGCAGCTTGGCCCTGCTAGCGCGAACCTACAATGAGCAGTTCTTC
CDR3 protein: CASSLALLARTYNEQFF

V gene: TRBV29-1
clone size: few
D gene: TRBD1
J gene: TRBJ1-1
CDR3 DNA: TGCAGCGGTGACAGGGGGCCTTACACTGAAGCTTTCTTT
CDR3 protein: CSGDRGPYTEAFF

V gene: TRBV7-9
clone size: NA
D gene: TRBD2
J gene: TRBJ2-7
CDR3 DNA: TGTGCCAGCAGCTTAGCGCGTCCACTAGCGGGAACGACCTACGAGCAGTACTTC
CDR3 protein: CASSLARPLAGTTYEQYF

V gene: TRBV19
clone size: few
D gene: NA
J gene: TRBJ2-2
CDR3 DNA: TGTGCCAGTAGCGAACCGGGGACAACTACCGGGGAGCTGTTTTTT
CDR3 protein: CASSEPGTTTGELFF

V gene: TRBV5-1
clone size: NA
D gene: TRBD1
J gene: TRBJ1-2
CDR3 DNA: TGCGCCAGCAGCTCCGGACAGGGAGTGGATGGCTACACCTTC
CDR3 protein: CASSSGQGVDGYTF

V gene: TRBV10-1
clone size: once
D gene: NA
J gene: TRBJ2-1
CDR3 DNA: TGCGCCAGCAGTGAGTCAAGGCGGAATGAGCAGTTCTTC
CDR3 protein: CASSESRRNEQFF

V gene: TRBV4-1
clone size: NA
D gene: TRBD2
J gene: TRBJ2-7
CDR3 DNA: TGCGCCAGCAGCCAAGACTCGAGCGGGAGAAAGACGGCCGAGCAGTACTTC
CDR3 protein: CASSQDSSGRKTAEQYF

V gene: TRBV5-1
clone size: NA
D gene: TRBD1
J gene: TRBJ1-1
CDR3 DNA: TGCGCCAGCAGCTGGGAACAGGGGGTAAGGACTGAAGCTTTCTTT
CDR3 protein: CASSWEQGVRTEAFF

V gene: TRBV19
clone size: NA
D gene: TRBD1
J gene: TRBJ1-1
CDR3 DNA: TGTGCCAGTAGTATGGACAGGGGAATATCTGAAGCTTTCTTT
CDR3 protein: CASSMDRGISEAFF

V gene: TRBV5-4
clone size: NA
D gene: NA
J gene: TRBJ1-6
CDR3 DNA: TGTGCCAGCAGCCTCACTCCAATTGCAGGGTTAAATTCACCCCTCCACTTT
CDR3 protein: CASSLTPIAGLNSPLHF

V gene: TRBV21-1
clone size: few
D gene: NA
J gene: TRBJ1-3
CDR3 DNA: TGTGCCAGCAGCAAAAAGTTCCCCTCTCAGGGAAACACCATATATTTT
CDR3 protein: CASSKKFPSQGNTIYF

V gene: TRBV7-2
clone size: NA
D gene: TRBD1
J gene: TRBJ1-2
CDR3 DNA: TGTGCCAGCAGCCAGAGTCCACAGGGGGCTCGTGGCTACACCTTC
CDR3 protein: CASSQSPQGARGYTF

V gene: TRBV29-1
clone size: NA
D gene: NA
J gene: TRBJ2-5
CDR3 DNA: TGCAGCGTTGAAGAACCGGGAGAGTACTTC
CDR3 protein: CSVEEPGEYF

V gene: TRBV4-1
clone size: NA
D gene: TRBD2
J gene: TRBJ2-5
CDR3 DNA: TGCGCCAGCAGCTTAGCGGGAGGCTCGGTGGAGACCCAGTACTTC
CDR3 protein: CASSLAGGSVETQYF

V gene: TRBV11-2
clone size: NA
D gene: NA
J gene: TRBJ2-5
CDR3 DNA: TGTGCCAGCAGCTTCGGGATCCAAGAGACCCAGTACTTC
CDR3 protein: CASSFGIQETQYF

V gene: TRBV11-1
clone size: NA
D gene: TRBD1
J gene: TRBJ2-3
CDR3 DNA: TGTGCCAGCAGCCCCAGACAGGGGGTGGCAGATACGCAGTATTTT
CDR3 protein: CASSPRQGVADTQYF

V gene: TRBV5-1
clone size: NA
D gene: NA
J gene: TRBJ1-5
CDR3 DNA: TGCGCCAGCAGCTTGAGCCCAGGGCAGCCCCAGCATTTT
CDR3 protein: CASSLSPGQPQHF

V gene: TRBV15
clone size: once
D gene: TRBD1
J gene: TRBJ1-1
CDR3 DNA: TGTGCCACCAGCAGGGGACAGGGGGACACTGAAGCTTTCTTT
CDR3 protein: CATSRGQGDTEAFF

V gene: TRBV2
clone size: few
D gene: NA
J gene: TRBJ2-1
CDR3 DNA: TGTGCCAGCACTCGGTCCTACAATGAGCAGTTCTTC
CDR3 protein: CASTRSYNEQFF

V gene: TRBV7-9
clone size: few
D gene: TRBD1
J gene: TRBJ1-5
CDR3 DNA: TGTGCCAGCAGCTTAGAGGCAGGGGGCGCGAGTCAGCCCCAGCATTTT
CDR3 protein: CASSLEAGGASQPQHF

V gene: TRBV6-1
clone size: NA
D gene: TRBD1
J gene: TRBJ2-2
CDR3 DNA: TGTGCCAGCATCCGGGACAGGGTAACCGGGGAGCTGTTTTTT
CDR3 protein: CASIRDRVTGELFF

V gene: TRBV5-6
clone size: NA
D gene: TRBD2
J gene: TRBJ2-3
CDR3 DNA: TGTGCCAGCACTGAGGGACTAGGGACAGATACGCAGTATTTT
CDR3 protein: CASTEGLGTDTQYF

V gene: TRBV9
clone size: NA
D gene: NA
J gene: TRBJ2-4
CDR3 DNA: TGTGCCAGCAGCGGTAGTCCAAGCTCCAAAAACATTCAGTACTTC
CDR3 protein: CASSGSPSSKNIQYF

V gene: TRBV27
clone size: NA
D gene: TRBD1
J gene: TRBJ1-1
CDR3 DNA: TGTGCCAGCAGTCCCCGGACAGGGTTGAACACTGAAGCTTTCTTT
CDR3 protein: CASSPRTGLNTEAFF

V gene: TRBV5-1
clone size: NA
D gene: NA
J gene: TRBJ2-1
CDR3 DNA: TGCGCCAGCAGCTTGGTTGCTCCGAGCGGCAACTACAATGAGCAGTTCTTC
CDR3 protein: CASSLVAPSGNYNEQFF

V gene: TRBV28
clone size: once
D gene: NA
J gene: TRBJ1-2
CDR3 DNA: TGTGCCAGCAGTCTCGCCGGGGGGGGACGGAACGTGAACACCTTC
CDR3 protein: CASSLAGGGRNVNTF

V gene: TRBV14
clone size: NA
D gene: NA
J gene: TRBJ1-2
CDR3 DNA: TGTGCCAGCAGCCAGGGACTAGGTTGGGGCTACACCTTC
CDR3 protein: CASSQGLGWGYTF

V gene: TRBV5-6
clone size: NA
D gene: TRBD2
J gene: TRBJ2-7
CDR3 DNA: TGTGCCAGCAGCTCGGGACTAGGGGTCGACGAGCAGTACTTC
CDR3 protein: CASSSGLGVDEQYF

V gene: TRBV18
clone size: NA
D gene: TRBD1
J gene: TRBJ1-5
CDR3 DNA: TGTGCCAGCTCCCGAGAGCAGGGGGGTTATCAGCCCCAGCATTTT
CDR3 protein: CASSREQGGYQPQHF

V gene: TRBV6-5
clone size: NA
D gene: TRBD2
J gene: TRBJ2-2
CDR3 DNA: TGTGCCAGCAGTTACTCGGGGGGGAGAGGCACCGGGGAGCTGTTTTTT
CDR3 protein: CASSYSGGRGTGELFF

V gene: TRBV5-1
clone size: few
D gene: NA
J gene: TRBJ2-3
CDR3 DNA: TGCGCCAGCAGCTCAGCGGACAGCACAGATACGCAGTATTTT
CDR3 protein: CASSSADSTDTQYF

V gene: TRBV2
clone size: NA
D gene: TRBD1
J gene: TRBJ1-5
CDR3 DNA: TGTGCCAGCAGGCCAGGACAGGGGCTAAACAATCAGCCCCAGCATTTT
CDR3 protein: CASRPGQGLNNQPQHF

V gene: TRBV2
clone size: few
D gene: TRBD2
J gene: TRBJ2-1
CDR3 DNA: TGTGCCAGCAGTGAACAAGGTAGCGGGAGCGAGCAGTTCTTC
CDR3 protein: CASSEQGSGSEQFF

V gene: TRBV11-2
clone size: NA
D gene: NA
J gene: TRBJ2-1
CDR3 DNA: TGTGCCAGCAGCTTAGAACTTCCAATTTCTCCCTACAATGAGCAGTTCTTC
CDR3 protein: CASSLELPISPYNEQFF

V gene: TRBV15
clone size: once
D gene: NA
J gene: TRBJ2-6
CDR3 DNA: TGTGCCACCAGCAGAATCCTAGGTGGGGCCAACGTCCTGACTTTC
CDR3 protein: CATSRILGGANVLTF

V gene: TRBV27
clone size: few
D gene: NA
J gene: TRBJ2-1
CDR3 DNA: TGTGCCAGCAGTCAGGAGGCGGTTACTGAGCAGTTCTTC
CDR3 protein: CASSQEAVTEQFF

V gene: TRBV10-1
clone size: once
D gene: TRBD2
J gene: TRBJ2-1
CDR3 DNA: TGCGCCAGCAGTGAGGGACTAGCGGACAATGAGCAGTTCTTC
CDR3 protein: CASSEGLADNEQFF